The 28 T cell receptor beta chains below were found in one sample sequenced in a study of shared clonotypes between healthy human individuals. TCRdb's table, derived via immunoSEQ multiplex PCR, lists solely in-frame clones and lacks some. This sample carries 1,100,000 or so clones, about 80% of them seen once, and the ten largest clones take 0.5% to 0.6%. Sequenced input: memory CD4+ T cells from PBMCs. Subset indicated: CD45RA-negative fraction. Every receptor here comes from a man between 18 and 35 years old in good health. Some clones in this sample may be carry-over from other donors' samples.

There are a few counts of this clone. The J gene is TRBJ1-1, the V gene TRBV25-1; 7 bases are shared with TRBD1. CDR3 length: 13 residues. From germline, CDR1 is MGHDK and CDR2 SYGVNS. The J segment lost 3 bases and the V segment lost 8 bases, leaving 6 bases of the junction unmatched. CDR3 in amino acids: CASQGQTYTEAFF. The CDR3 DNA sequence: TGTGCCAGCCAGGGACAGACCTACACTGAAGCTTTCTTT.

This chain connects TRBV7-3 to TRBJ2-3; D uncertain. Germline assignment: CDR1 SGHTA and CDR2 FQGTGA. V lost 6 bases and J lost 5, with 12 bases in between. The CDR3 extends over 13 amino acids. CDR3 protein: CASRKSSGDTQYF. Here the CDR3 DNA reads TGTGCCAGCAGAAAAAGCTCGGGAGATACGCAGTATTTT.

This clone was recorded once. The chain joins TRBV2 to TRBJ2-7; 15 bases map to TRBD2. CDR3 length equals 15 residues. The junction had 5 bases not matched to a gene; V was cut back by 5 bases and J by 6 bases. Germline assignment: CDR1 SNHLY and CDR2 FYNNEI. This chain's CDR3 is CASSRTSGRGGEQYF. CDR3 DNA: TGTGCCAGCAGTAGGACTAGCGGGAGGGGCGGCGAGCAGTACTTC.

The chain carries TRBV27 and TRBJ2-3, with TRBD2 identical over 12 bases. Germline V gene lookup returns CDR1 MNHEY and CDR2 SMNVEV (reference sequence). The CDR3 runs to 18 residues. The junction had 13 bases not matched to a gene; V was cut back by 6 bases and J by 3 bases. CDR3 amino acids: CASSTRTSGTAGTDTQYF. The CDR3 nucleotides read TGTGCCAGCAGCACCCGGACTAGCGGGACCGCCGGGACAGATACGCAGTATTTT.

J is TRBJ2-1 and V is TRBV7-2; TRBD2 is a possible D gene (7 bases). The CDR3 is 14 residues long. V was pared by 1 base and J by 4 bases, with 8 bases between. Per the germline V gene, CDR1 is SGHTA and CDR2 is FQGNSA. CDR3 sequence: CASSLEGGYNEQFF. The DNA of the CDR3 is TGTGCCAGCAGCTTAGAGGGGGGGTACAATGAGCAGTTCTTC.

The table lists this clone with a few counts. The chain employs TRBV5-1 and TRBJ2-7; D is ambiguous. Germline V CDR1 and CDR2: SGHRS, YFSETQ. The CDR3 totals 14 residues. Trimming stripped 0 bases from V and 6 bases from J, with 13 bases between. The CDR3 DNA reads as TGCGCCAGCAGCTTGGGTGGCGAGACGGGCGAGCAGTACTTC. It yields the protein CASSLGGETGEQYF. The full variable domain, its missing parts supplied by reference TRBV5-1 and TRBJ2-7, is KAGVTQTPRYLIKTRGQQVTLSCSPISGHRSVSWYQQTPGQGLQFLFEYFSETQRNKGNFPGRFSGRQFSNSRSEMNVSTLELGDSALYLCASSLGGETGEQYFGPGTRLTVT.

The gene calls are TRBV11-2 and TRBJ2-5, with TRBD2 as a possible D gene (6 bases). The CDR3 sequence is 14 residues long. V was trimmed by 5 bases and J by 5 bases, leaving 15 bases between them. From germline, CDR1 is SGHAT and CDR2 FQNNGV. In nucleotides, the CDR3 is TGTGCCAGCAGCATGACTTGGACTAAGGAGACCCAGTACTTC. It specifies CASSMTWTKETQYF.

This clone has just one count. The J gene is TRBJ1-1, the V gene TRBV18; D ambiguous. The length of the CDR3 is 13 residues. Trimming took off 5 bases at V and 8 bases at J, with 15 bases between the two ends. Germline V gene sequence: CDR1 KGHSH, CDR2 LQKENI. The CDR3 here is CASSSTSAQEAFF. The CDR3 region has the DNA TGTGCCAGCTCATCGACATCGGCACAGGAAGCTTTCTTT.

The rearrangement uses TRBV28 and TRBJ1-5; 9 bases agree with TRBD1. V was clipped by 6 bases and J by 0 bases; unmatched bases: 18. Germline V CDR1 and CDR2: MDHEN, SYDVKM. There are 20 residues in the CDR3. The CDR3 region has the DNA TGTGCCAGCAGCCTGACGACAGGGGGTTTATCATACTATAGCAATCAGCCCCAGCATTTT. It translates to CASSLTTGGLSYYSNQPQHF.

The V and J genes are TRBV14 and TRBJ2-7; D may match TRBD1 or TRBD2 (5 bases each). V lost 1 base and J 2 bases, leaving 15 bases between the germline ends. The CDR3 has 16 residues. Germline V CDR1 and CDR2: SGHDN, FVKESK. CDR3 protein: CASSQVWDVGTYEQYF. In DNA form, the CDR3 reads TGTGCCAGCAGCCAAGTCTGGGACGTTGGTACCTACGAGCAGTACTTC.

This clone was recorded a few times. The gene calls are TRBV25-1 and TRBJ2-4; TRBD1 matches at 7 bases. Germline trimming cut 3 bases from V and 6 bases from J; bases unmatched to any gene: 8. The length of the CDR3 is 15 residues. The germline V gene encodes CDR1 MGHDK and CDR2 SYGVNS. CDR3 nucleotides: TGTGCCAGCAGTGAGTTCGGACAGGTTGGAAACATTCAGTACTTC. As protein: CASSEFGQVGNIQYF.

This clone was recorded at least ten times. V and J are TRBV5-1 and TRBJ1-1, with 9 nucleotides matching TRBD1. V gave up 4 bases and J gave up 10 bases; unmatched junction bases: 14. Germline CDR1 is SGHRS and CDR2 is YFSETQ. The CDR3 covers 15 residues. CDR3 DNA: TGCGCCAGCAGCAGGGTTTCGGGACAGGGAATTTTAGCTTTCTTT. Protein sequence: CASSRVSGQGILAFF.

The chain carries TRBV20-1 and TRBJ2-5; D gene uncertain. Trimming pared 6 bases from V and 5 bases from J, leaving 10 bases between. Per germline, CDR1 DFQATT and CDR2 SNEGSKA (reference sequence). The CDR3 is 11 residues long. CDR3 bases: TGCAGTGCAGTCGGGTTCGAGACCCAGTACTTC. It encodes CSAVGFETQYF.

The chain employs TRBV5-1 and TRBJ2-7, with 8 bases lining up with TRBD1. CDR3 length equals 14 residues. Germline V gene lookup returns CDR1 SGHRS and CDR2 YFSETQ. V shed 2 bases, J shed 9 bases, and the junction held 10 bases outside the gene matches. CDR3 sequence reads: CASSFSTGGPGQYF. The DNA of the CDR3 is TGCGCCAGCAGCTTCTCCACAGGGGGTCCCGGGCAGTACTTC. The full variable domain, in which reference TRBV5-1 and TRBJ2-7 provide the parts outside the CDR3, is KAGVTQTPRYLIKTRGQQVTLSCSPISGHRSVSWYQQTPGQGLQFLFEYFSETQRNKGNFPGRFSGRQFSNSRSEMNVSTLELGDSALYLCASSFSTGGPGQYFGPGTRLTVT.

Here the CDR3 DNA reads TGTGCCAGCAGCTTGGCTGGCAGGGCGAACACTGAAGCTTTCTTT. This sequence encodes CASSLAGRANTEAFF. This rearrangement joins TRBV5-4 to TRBJ1-1; D is perhaps TRBD1 (5 bases). Trimming shortened V by 0 bases and J by 1 base, and 10 bases separated the two germline ends. From germline, CDR1 is SGHNT and CDR2 YYREEE (reference sequence). The CDR3 consists of 15 residues.

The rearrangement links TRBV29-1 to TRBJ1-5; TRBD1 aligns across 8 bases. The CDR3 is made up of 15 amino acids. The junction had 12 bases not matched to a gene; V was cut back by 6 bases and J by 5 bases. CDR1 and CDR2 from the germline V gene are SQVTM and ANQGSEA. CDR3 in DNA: TGCAGCGTGGCGCCGACAGGGGAGGTTGATCAGCCCCAGCATTTT. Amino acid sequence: CSVAPTGEVDQPQHF.

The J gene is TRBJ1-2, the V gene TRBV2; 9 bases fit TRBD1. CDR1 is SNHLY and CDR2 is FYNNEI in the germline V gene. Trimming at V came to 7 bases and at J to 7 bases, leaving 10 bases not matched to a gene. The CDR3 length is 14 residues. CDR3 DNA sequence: TGTGCCAGCACCCCCTCGACAGGGGGTTTTGGCTACACCTTC. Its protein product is CASTPSTGGFGYTF.

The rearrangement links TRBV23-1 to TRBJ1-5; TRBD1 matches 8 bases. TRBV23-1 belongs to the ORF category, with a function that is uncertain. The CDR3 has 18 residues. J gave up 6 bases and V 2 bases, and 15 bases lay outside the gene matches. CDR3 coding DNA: TGCGCCAGCAGTCAAACCTGGTCCTGGACAGGGTCGAGTCAGCCCCAGCATTTT. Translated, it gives CASSQTWSWTGSSQPQHF.

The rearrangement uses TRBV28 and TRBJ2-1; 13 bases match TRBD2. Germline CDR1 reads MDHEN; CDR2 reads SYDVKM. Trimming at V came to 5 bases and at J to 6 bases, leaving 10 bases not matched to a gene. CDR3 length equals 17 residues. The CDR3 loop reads CASSPYWTSGSGNEQFF. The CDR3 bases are TGTGCCAGCAGTCCCTACTGGACTAGCGGGAGTGGCAATGAGCAGTTCTTC.

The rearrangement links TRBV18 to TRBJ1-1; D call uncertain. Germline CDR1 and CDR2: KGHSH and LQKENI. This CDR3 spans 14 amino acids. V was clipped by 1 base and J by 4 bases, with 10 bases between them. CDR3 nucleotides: TGTGCCAGCTCACCACGGGAAGGATCCACTGAAGCTTTCTTT. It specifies CASSPREGSTEAFF.

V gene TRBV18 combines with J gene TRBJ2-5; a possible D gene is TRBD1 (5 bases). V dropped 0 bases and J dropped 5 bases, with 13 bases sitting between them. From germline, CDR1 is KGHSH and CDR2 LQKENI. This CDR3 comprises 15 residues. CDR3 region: CASSPPSRGGETQYF. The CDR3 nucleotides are TGTGCCAGCTCACCACCGAGTAGGGGTGGGGAGACCCAGTACTTC.

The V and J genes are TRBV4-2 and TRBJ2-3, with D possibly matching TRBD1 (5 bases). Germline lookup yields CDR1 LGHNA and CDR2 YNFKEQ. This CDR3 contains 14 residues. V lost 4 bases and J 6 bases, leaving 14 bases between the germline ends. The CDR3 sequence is CASSPGGPGDTQYF. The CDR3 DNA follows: TGTGCCAGCAGCCCTGGTGGGCCAGGGGATACGCAGTATTTT.

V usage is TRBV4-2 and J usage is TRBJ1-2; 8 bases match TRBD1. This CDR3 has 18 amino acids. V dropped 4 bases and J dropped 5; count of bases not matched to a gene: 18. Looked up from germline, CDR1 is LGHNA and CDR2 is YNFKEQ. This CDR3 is CASSPNPTLGTGFYGYTF. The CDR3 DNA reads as TGTGCCAGCAGCCCAAACCCGACCCTGGGGACAGGCTTTTATGGCTACACCTTC.

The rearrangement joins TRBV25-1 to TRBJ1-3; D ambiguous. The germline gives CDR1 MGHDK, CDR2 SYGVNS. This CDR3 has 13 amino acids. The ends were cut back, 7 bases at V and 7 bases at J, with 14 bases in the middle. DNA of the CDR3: TGTGCCAGCATAGAATCGGGAAGGAACACCATATATTTT. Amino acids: CASIESGRNTIYF.

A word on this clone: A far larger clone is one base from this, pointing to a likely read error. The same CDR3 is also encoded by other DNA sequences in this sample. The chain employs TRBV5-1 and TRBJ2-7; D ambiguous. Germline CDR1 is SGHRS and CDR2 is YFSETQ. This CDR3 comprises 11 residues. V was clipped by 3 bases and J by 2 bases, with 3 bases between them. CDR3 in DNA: TGCGCCAGCAGCTCGACCTACGAGCAGTACTTC. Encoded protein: CASSSTYEQYF.

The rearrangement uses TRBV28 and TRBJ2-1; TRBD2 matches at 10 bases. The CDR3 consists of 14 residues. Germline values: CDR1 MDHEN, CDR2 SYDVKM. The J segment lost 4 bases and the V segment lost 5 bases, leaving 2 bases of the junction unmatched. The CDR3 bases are TGTGCCAGCAGTGAACTAGCGGGATACAATGAGCAGTTCTTC. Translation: CASSELAGYNEQFF. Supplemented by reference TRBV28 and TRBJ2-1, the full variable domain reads DVKVTQSSRYLVKRTGEKVFLECVQDMDHENMFWYRQDPGLGLRLIYFSYDVKMKEKGDIPEGYSVSREKKERFSLILESASTNQTSMYLCASSELAGYNEQFFGPGTRLTVL.

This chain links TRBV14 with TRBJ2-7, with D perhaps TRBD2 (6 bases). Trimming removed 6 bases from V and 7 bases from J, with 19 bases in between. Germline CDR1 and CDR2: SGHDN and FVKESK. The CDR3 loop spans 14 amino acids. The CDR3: CASSPGLLSWEQYF. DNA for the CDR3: TGTGCCAGCAGTCCCGGACTACTCTCTTGGGAGCAGTACTTC. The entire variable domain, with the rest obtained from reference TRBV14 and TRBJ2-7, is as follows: EAGVTQFPSHSVIEKGQTVTLRCDPISGHDNLYWYRRVMGKEIKFLLHFVKESKQDESGMPNNRFLAERTGGTYSTLKVQPAELEDSGVYFCASSPGLLSWEQYFGPGTRLTVT.

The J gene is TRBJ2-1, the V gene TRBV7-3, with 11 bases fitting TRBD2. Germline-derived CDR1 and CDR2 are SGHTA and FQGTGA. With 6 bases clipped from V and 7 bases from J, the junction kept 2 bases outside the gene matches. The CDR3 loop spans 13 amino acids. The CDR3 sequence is CASSRTSGNEQFF. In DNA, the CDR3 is TGTGCCAGCAGTAGGACTAGCGGGAATGAGCAGTTCTTC.